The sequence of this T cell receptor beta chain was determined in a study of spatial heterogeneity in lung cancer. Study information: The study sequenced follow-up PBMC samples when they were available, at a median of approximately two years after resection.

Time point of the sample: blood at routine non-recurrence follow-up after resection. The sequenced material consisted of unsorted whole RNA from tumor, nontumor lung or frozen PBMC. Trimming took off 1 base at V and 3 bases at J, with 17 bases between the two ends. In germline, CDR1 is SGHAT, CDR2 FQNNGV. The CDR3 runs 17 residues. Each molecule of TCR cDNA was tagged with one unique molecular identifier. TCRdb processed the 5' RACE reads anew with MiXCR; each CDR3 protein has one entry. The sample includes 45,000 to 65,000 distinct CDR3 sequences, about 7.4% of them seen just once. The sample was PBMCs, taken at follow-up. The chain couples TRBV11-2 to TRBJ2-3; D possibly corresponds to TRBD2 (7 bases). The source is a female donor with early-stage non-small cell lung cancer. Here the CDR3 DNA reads TGTGCCAGCAGCTTAGGGGGACCGGGGGGCTGGACAGATACGCAGTATTTT. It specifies CASSLGGPGGWTDTQYF.